The 3 T cell receptor beta chains listed next were all sequenced from one sample in a study of cytomegalovirus exposure and HLA in healthy donors. The repertoire was sequenced with immunoSEQ multiplex PCR; TCRdb's copy has only in-frame clones and lacks some. This sample carries 250,000 to 400,000 clones, 88% of them seen once, and the ten largest clones take about 0.96%. The sample was PBMCs. The receptors stem from a man younger than 40 in good health and CMV-seronegative.

This clone was observed once. The chain uses TRBV6-5 and TRBJ1-2, with TRBD1 matching over 8 bases. Germline CDR1 and CDR2: MNHEY and SVGAGI. CDR3 length equals 15 residues. The ends lost 6 bases at V and 8 bases at J; junction bases unmatched: 14. In nucleotides, the CDR3 is TGTGCCAGCAGCCGGACCGACAGGGGAACGAAGGGCTACACCTTC. It translates to CASSRTDRGTKGYTF.

The chain employs TRBV10-2 and TRBJ1-1; unclear D gene. Trimming removed 0 bases at V and 9 bases at J, with 11 bases between. The CDR3 is 13 residues long. CDR1 and CDR2 from the germline V gene are WSHSY and SAAADI. The CDR3 nucleotides read TGCGCCAGCAGTGAGTCTAGTCATGTGCAAGCTTTCTTT. Translated, it gives CASSESSHVQAFF.

The chain is built from TRBV4-1 and TRBJ2-1; no clear D gene. The CDR3 runs 14 residues. Germline V lookup: CDR1 MGHRA, CDR2 YSYEKL. V lost 0 bases and J 3 bases, leaving 6 bases between the germline ends. The CDR3: CASSQEDFYNEQFF. The CDR3 DNA reads as TGCGCCAGCAGCCAAGAAGACTTCTACAATGAGCAGTTCTTC.